This paragraph covers one T cell receptor beta chain sequence. There is no known antigen for this receptor. There are no base qualities to consult, and no much larger clone falls within one base. Taken from the germline V gene, the CDR1 and CDR2 loops are SQVTM and ANQGSEA. The CDR3, cysteine through phenylalanine, is 14 amino acids long. Of all the DNA, just the CDR3 is kept, 42 bases in frame from base 1. Donors were a few dozen systemically healthy Caucasian individuals from Russia aged 6 to 90 years. Each donor gave ten milliliters of peripheral blood, collected into EDTA-treated Vacutainer tubes. PBMCs were isolated by Ficoll-Paque density-gradient centrifugation, with at least 7 million obtained per sample. Total RNA was extracted from PBMCs with Trizol reagent, with at least 5.5 micrograms obtained per sample. For every donor, an aliquot of PBMCs went through flow cytometry to measure the percentages of naive CD45RAhigh/CD27high T cells.

The library was made by 5' RACE. The sequencing machine was an Illumina HiSeq 2500. A second about 6 to 11 cycle PCR used a sample-barcoded 5' primer and a J-beta primer mix. A unique molecular identifier was introduced onto each TCR beta cDNA molecule by a template-switch 5' adaptor carrying 12 random nucleotides. Each sample yielded at least 3 million CDR3-containing paired-end reads. The Mint cDNA synthesis kit, primed by a TRBC-specific oligonucleotide, was used to synthesize first-strand cDNA from all RNA. After uracil-DNA glycosylase treatment, a first 18-cycle PCR used universal primers M1SS and BC2_uni_R on all cDNA. Turning to the authors' computational methods: Each sample was normalized by randomly selecting 1 million high-quality reads, each carrying a distinct molecular identifier. Reads with shared molecular identifiers were discarded instead of being binned into consensus sequences. MiTCR, set to a Q25 quality threshold and the strictest error-elimination algorithm, was used for CDR3 identification, clonotype clustering and error correction. A nonparametric unseen species model using Euler transformation provided a lower-bound estimate of total TCR beta diversity. TCRdb reworked the public reads: Q25 trimming with fastp, MiXCR clone assembly, productive beta chains retained. Entries are consolidated by CDR3 protein sequence, retaining the most common genes and DNA. These V and J calls derive from TCRdb rather than the authors' analysis. This sample comprises about 670,000 distinct CDR3 sequences, under 65% of them detected only once. The ten biggest clones cover approximately 12% of the sample.

The data stem from a study of blood T cells in healthy people across ages (dated by TCRdb to the mid-2010s). With respect to the entire study: In model experiments, roughly one uniquely barcoded TCR beta cDNA molecule per two T cells was captured by template switching. Four age groups were formed from the donors: young (average about 17 years), middle-aged (less than 40), aged (approximately 60) and long-lived (about 75). To track age-related changes in TCR beta repertoire diversity, the study relied on deep sequencing normalized with unique cDNA molecular identifiers. Donors of different ages were randomly distributed across sequencing lanes to avoid experimental bias. For two donors (one aged 18 to 30 and one aged 80 or older), the study analyzed two additional independent replicas of 1 million unique cDNA reads from the same blood draw. Summary of the overall study and its limitations: Conclusive comparison of naive and antigen-experienced compartments was prevented by the profiling of bulk unsorted PBMCs. Because donor CMV infection status was unknown, age-related changes in expanded clonotypes were potentially confounded. Observed TCR beta diversity correlated strongly with the percentage of naive T cells measured by flow cytometry. Compared with the aged group, the long-lived group had more naive CD4+ T cells, fewer expanded clones and increased TCR diversity, a pattern suggesting age selection. Estimates of total diversity based on one million sequenced T cells were considered lower bounds and underestimates. As age increased, observed TCR beta diversity per million T cells dropped in a roughly linear way, and a significant reduction was already evident by age 40.

The sequencing sample was made of blood. The receptor chain draws on TRBV29-1 and TRBJ2-7; tentative D gene TRBD2, with 6 bases matching. The assigned J gene may be wrong: the sequence end matches TRBJ2-4 better. This clonotype originated in a woman aged 80 or over in good health. The nucleotide sequence reads TGCAGCGTTGACGAGGGGAGGGCCAAAAACATTCAGTACTTC. This encodes CSVDEGRAKNIQYF.